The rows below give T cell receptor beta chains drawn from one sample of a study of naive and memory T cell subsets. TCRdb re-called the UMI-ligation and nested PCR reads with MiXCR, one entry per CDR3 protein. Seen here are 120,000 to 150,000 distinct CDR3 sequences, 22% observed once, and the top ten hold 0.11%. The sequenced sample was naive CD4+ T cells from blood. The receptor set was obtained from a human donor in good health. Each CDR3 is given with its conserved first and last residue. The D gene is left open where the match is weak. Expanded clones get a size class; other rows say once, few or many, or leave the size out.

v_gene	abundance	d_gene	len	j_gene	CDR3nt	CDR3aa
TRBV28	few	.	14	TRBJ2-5	TGTGCCAGCAGCATTACTCGAGAGGGGGAGACCCAGTACTTC	CASSITREGETQYF
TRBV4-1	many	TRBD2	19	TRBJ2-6	TGCGCCAGCAGCCAAGAGAGAAATAGCGGGGGCTCTGGGGCCAACGTCCTGACTTTC	CASSQERNSGGSGANVLTF
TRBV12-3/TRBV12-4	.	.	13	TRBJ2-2	TGTGCCAGCAGGGCCAGGGTAACCGGGGAGCTGTTTTTT	CASRARVTGELFF
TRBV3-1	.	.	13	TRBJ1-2	TGTGCCAGCAGCCAGCGGGATTTCTATGGCTACACCTTC	CASSQRDFYGYTF
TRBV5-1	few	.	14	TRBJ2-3	TGCGCCAGCAGCACTCGGACAGGCACAGATACGCAGTATTTT	CASSTRTGTDTQYF
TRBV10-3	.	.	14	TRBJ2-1	TGTGCCATCAGCGGGACCGACTCCTACAATGAGCAGTTCTTC	CAISGTDSYNEQFF
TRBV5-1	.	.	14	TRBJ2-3	TGCGCCAGCAGCTTCCGATCAGACACAGATACGCAGTATTTT	CASSFRSDTDTQYF
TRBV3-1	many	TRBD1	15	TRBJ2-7	TGTGCCAGCAGCCAAGCTAGACAGGGGACCTACGAGCAGTACTTC	CASSQARQGTYEQYF
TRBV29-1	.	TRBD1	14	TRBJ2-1	TGCAGCGTTGAAGATCTCAGGACAGGCCACGAGCAGTTCTTC	CSVEDLRTGHEQFF
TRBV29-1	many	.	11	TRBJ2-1	TGCAGCGTTGTACAGTACAATGAGCAGTTCTTC	CSVVQYNEQFF
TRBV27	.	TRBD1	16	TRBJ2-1	TGTGCCAGCAGTTTATGGGCCGGGACAGGGAACAATGAGCAGTTCTTC	CASSLWAGTGNNEQFF
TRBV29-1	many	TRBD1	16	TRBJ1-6	TGCAGCGTCCGTGTCCCGGGACAGAGTTATAATTCACCCCTCCACTTT	CSVRVPGQSYNSPLHF
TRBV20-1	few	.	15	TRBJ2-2	TGCAGTGCTAGATCACCCGGAGTCCTGACCGGGGAGCTGTTTTTT	CSARSPGVLTGELFF
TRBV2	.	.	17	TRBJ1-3	TGTGCCAGCAGTGATTCGCAGGGAGGAACATTTGGAAACACCATATATTTT	CASSDSQGGTFGNTIYF
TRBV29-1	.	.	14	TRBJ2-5	TGCAGCGTCCCGCGGGTTGGGGTCCAAGAGACCCAGTACTTC	CSVPRVGVQETQYF
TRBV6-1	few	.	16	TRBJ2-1	TGTGCCAGCAGTCCGCGGGACAGAAGGGCCGACAATGAGCAGTTCTTC	CASSPRDRRADNEQFF
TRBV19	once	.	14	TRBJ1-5	TGTGCCAGTAATTGGGGTCACGACAATCAGCCCCAGCATTTT	CASNWGHDNQPQHF
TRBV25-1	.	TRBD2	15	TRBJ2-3	TGTGCCAGCAGTGAAGCGGGAGTTGTCGCAGATACGCAGTATTTT	CASSEAGVVADTQYF
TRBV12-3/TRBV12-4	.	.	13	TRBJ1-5	TGTGCCAGCAGCCCGACAGGCTACCAGCCCCAGCATTTT	CASSPTGYQPQHF
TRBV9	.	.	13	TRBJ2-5	TGTGCCAGCAGCGTAGCTACTAGCGAGACCCAGTACTTC	CASSVATSETQYF